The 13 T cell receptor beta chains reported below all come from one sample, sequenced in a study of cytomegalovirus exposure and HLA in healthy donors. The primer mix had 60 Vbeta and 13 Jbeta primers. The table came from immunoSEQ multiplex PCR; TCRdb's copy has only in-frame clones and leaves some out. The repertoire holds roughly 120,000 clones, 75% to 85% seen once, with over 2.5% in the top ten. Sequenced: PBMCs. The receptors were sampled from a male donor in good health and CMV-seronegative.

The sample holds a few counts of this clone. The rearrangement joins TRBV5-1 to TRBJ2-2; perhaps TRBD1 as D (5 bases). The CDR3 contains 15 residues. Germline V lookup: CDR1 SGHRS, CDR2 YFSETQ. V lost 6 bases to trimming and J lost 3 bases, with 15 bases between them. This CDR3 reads CASMVWGEHTGELFF. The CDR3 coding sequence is TGCGCCAGCATGGTGTGGGGCGAGCACACCGGGGAGCTGTTTTTT.

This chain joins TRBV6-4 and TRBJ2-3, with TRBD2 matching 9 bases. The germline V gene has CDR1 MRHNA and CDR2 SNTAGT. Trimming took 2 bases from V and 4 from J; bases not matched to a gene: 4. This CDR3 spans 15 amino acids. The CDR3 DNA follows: TGTGCCAGCAGTGACAATAGCGGGGGTGCAGATACGCAGTATTTT. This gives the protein CASSDNSGGADTQYF.

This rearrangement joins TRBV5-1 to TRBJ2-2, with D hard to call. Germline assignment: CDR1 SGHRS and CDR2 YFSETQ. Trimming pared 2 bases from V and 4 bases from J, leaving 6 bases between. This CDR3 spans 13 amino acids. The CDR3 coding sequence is TGCGCCAGCAGCTTTTTGGCCACCGGGGAGCTGTTTTTT. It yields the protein CASSFLATGELFF.

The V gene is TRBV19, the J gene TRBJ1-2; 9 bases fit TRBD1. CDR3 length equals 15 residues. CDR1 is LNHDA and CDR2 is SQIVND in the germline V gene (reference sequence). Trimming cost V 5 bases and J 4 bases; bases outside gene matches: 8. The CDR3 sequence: CASSPRGQGGYGYTF. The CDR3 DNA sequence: TGTGCCAGTAGTCCCCGGGGACAGGGTGGCTATGGCTACACCTTC. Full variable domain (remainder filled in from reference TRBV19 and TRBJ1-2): DGGITQSPKYLFRKEGQNVTLSCEQNLNHDAMYWYRQDPGQGLRLIYYSQIVNDFQKGDIAEGYSVSREKKESFPLTVTSAQKNPTAFYLCASSPRGQGGYGYTFGSGTRLTVV.

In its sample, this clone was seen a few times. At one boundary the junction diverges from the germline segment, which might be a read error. The CDR3, as DNA: TGCGCCAGCAGCCAAGATCGTGTTCCGGGAGGGCCGGTTTACGAGCAGTACTTC. Translation: CASSQDRVPGGPVYEQYF. The gene calls are TRBV11-3 and TRBJ2-7; 8 positions match TRBD2. The CDR3 contains 18 residues. CDR1 and CDR2 (germline): SGHNT, YENEEA. Full variable domain (missing parts from reference TRBV11-3 and TRBJ2-7): EAGVVQSPRYKIIEKKQPVAFWCNPISGHNTLYWYLQNLGQGPELLIRYENEEAVDDSQLPKDRFSAERLKGVDSTLKIQPAELGDSAVYLCASSQDRVPGGPVYEQYFGPGTRLTVT.

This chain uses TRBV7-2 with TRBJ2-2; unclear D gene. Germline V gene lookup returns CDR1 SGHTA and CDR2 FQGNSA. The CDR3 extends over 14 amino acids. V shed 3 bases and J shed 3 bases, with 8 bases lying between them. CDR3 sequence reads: CASSFSVDTGELFF. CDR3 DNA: TGTGCCAGCAGCTTTTCCGTCGACACCGGGGAGCTGTTTTTT. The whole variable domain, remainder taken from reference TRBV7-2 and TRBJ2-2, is GAGVSQSPSNKVTEKGKDVELRCDPISGHTALYWYRQSLGQGLEFLIYFQGNSAPDKSGLPSDRFSAERTGGSVSTLTIQRTQQEDSAVYLCASSFSVDTGELFFGEGSRLTVL.

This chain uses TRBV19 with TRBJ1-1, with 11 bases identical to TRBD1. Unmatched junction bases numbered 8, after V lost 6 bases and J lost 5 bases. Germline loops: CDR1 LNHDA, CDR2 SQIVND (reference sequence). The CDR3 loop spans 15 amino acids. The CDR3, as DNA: TGTGCCAGTAGGCCAGGACAGGGGGCAGGAACTGAAGCTTTCTTT. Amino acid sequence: CASRPGQGAGTEAFF.

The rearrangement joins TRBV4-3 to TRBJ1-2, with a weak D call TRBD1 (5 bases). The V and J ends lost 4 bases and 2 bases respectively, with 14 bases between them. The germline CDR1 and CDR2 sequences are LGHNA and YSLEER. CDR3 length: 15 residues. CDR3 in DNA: TGCGCCAGCAGCCCGGGCGGGACGGCAAACTATGGCTACACCTTC. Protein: CASSPGGTANYGYTF.

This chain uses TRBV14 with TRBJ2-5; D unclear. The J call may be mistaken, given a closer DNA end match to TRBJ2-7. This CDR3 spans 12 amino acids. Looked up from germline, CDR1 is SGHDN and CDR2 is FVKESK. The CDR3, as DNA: TGTGCCAGCAGCCATGACTCCTACGAGCAGTACTTC. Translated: CASSHDSYEQYF.

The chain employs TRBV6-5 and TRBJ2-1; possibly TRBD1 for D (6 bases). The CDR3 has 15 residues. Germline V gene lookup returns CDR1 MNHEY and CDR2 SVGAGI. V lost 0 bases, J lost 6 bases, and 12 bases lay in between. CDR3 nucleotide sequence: TGTGCCAGCAGTTACTCAAGGGGGAGACTCAATGAGCAGTTCTTC. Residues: CASSYSRGRLNEQFF.

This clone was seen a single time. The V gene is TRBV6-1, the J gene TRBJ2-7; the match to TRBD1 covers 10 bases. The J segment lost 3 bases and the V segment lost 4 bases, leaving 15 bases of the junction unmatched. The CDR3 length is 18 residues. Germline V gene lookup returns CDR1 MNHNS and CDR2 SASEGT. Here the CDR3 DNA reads TGTGCCAGCAGTGCCTGGACACTGGGACAGGGGAGTTTCTACGAGCAGTACTTC. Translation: CASSAWTLGQGSFYEQYF.

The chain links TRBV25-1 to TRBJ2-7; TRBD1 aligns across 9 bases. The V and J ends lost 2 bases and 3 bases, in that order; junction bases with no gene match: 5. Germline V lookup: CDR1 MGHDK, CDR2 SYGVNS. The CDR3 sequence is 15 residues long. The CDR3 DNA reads TGTGCCAGCAGTGAAGACAGGGGGAGGGACTACGAGCAGTACTTC. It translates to CASSEDRGRDYEQYF.

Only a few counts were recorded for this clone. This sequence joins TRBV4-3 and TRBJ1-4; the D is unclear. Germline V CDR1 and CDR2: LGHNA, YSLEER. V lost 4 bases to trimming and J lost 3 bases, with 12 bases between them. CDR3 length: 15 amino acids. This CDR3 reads CASSLLVASNEKLFF. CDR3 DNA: TGCGCCAGCAGCCTACTAGTGGCGTCTAATGAAAAACTGTTTTTT.